Sequencing of this T cell receptor (beta chain) was carried out in a study of cytomegalovirus exposure and HLA in healthy donors. Study at large: The study placed 70% to 85% of its 398 genotyped donors in the Caucasian-associated ancestry cluster. Overall study results and limits: Later, TCR association rates were found to vary by HLA locus, highest for DRB1 and lowest for HLA-C.

About this clone: What it binds is not known.

With 7 bases removed from V and 4 bases from J, the gap between germline ends came to 11 bases. The CDR3 covers 12 residues. Germline V lookup: CDR1 SGDLS, CDR2 YYNGEE. Both 60 Vbeta primers and 13 Jbeta primers went into the PCR. Per the original methods: A follow-up analysis tallied tens of millions of unique TCR beta chains, roughly 11 million shared. The table came from immunoSEQ multiplex PCR; TCRdb's copy has only in-frame clones and leaves some out. D and trimming come from the DNA, and the V and J calls and clone size come from that table. Among approximately 160,000 clones listed, around four fifths were seen once.

The chain employs TRBV9 and TRBJ1-2, with D hard to call. The sequence came from a man aged 45-65 years in good health and CMV-seropositive. Sequencing input: PBMCs. CDR3 DNA: TGTGCCAGCGGAGGGAATGTCTATGGCTACACCTTC. As protein: CASGGNVYGYTF.